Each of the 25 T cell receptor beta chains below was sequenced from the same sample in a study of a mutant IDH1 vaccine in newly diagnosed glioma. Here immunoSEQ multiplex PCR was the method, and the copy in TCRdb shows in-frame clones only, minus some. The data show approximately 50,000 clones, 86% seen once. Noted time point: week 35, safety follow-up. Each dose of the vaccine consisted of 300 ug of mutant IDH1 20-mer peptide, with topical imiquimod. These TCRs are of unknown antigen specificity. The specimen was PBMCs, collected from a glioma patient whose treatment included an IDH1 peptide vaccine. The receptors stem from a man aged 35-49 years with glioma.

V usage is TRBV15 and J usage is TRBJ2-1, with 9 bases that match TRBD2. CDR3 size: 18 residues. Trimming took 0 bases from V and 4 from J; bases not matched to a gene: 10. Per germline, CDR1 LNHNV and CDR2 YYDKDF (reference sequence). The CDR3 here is CATSRDLASGTLYNEQFF. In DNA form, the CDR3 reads TGTGCCACCAGCAGAGATTTGGCTAGCGGGACGCTTTACAATGAGCAGTTCTTC.

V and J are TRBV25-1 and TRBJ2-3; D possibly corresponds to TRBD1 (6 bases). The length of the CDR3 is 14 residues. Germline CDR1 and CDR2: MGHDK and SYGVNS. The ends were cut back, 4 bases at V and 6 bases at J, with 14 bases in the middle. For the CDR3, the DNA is TGTGCCAGCAGTGCCACAGGGAGATCGGATACGCAGTATTTT. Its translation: CASSATGRSDTQYF.

Here the CDR3 reads CASRLGYDEQFF. The CDR3 region has the DNA TGTGCCAGCAGACTTGGATACGATGAGCAGTTCTTC. The chain uses TRBV28 and TRBJ2-1; D is undetermined. CDR3 size: 12 residues. The germline V gene has CDR1 MDHEN and CDR2 SYDVKM. With 6 bases removed from V and 8 bases from J, the gap between germline ends came to 11 bases.

The CDR3 sequence is CASSQMGTKGTQYF. As DNA, the CDR3 is TGTGCCAGCAGCCAGATGGGGACGAAGGGGACCCAGTACTTC. The chain recombines TRBV14 with TRBJ2-5, with D perhaps being TRBD1 or TRBD2 (5 bases each). Germline CDR1 is SGHDN and CDR2 is FVKESK. V was shortened by 3 bases and J by 7 bases, with 15 bases between the two germline ends. This CDR3 comprises 14 residues.

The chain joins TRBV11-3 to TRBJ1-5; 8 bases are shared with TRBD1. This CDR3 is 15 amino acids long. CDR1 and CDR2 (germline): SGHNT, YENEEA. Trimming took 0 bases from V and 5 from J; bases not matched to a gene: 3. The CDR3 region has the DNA TGTGCCAGCAGCTTAGAACAGGGGGATCATCAGCCCCAGCATTTT. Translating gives CASSLEQGDHQPQHF.

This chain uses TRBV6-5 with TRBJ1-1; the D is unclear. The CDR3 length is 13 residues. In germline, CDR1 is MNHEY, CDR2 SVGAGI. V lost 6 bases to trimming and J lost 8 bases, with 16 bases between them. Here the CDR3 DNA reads TGTGCCAGCAGCATGCGGGTTGAAGCCGAAGCTTTCTTT. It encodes CASSMRVEAEAFF.

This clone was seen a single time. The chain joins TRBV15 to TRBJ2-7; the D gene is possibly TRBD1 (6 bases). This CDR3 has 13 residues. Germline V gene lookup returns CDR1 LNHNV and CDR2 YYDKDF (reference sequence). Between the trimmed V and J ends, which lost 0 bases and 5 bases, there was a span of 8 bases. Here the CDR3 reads CATSRDRGDEQYF. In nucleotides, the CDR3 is TGTGCCACCAGCAGAGACAGGGGCGACGAGCAGTACTTC.

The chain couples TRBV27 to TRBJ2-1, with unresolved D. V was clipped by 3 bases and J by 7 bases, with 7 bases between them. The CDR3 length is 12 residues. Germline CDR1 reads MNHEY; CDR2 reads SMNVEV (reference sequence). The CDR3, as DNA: TGTGCCAGCAGTTTTAGGGATAATGAGCAGTTCTTC. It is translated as CASSFRDNEQFF.

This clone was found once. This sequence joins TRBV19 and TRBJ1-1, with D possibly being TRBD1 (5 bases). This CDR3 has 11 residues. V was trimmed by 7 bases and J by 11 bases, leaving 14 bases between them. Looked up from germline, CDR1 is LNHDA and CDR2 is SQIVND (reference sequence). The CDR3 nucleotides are TGTGCCAGTATGGGGGGGTTGTCCGCTTTCTTT. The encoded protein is CASMGGLSAFF.

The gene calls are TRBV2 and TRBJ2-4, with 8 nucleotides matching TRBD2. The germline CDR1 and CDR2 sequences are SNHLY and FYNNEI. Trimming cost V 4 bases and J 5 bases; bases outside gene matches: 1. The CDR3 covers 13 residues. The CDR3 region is CASSGSGENIQYF. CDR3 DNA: TGTGCCAGCAGTGGTAGCGGGGAAAACATTCAGTACTTC.

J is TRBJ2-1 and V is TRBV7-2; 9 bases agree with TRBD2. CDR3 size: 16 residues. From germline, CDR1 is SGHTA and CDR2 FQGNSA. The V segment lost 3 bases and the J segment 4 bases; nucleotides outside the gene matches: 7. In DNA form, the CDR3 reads TGTGCCAGCAGCTTCGAGGTAGCGGGGGTATACAATGAGCAGTTCTTC. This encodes CASSFEVAGVYNEQFF.

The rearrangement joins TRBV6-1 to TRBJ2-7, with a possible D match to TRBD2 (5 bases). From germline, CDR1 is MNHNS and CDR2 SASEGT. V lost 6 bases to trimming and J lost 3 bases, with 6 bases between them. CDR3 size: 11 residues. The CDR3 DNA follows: TGTGCCAGCAGCGAGGGCTACGAGCAGTACTTC. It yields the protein CASSEGYEQYF.

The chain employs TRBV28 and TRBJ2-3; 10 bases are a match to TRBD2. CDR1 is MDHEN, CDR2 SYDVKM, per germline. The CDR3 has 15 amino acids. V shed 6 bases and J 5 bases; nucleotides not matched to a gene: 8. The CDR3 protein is CASRSSGGGKDTQYF. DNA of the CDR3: TGTGCCAGCAGGTCTAGCGGGGGCGGGAAAGATACGCAGTATTTT.

The CDR3 DNA follows: TGTGCCAGCAGCTTAGCGCAGGGGGCTTGGTATGGCTACACCTTC. Amino acids: CASSLAQGAWYGYTF. This chain joins TRBV7-2 and TRBJ1-2; 8 nucleotides align to TRBD1. Unmatched junction bases numbered 5, after V lost 0 bases and J lost 5 bases. CDR3 length: 15 residues. In germline, CDR1 is SGHTA, CDR2 FQGNSA.

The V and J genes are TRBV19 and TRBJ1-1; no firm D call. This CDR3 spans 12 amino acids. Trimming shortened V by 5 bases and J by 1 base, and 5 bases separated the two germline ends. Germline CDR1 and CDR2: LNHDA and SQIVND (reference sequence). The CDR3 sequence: CASSRWNTEAFF. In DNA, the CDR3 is TGTGCCAGTAGTCGGTGGAACACTGAAGCTTTCTTT.

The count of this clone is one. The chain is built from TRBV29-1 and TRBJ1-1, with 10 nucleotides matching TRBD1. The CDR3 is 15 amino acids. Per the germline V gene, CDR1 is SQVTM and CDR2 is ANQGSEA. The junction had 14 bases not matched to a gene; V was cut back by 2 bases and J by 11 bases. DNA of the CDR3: TGCAGCGTTGAATGGCGAGGACAGGGGGGCTGGGTGGCTTTCTTT. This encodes CSVEWRGQGGWVAFF.

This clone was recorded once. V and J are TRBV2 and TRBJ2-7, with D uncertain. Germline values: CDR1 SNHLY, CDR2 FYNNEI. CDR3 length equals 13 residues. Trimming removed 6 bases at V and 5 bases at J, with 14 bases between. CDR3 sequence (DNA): TGTGCCAGCAGCGCGCCAAGTGGTAACGAGCAGTACTTC. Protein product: CASSAPSGNEQYF.

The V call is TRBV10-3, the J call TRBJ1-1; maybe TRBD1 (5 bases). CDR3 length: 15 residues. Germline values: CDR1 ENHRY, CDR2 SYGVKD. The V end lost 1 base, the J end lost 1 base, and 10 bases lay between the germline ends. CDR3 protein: CAISEYDQGNTEAFF. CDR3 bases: TGTGCCATCAGTGAGTACGACCAGGGGAACACTGAAGCTTTCTTT.

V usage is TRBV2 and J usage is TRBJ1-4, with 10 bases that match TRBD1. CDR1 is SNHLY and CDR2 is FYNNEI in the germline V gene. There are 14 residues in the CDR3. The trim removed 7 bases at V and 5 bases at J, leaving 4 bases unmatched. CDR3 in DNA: TGTGCCAGCAATCGGGACAGGGGAAATGAAAAACTGTTTTTT. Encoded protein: CASNRDRGNEKLFF.

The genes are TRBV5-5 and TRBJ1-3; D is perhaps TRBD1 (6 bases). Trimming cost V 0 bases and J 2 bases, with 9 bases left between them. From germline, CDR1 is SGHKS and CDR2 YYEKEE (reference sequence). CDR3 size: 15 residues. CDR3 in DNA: TGTGCCAGCAGCTTGGCGACAGGACCTGGAAACACCATATATTTT. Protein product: CASSLATGPGNTIYF.

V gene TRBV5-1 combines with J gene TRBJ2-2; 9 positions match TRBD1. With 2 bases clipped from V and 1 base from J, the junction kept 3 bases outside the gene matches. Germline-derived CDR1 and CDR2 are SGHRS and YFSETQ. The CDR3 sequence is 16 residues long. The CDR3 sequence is CASSLTGGENTGELFF. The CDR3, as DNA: TGCGCCAGCAGCTTAACAGGGGGCGAGAACACCGGGGAGCTGTTTTTT. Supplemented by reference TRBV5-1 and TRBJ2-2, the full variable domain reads KAGVTQTPRYLIKTRGQQVTLSCSPISGHRSVSWYQQTPGQGLQFLFEYFSETQRNKGNFPGRFSGRQFSNSRSEMNVSTLELGDSALYLCASSLTGGENTGELFFGEGSRLTVL.

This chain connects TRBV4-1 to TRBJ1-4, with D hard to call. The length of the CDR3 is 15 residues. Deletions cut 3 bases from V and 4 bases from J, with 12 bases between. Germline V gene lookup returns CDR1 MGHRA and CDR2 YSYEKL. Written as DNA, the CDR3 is TGCGCCAGCAGCCATGGTTCCCAGTATAATGAAAAACTGTTTTTT. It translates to CASSHGSQYNEKLFF.

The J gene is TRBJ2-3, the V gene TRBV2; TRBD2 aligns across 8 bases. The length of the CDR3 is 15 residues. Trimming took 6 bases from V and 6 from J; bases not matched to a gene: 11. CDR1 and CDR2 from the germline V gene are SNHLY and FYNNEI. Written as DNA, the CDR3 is TGTGCCAGCAGAGAGACTAGCGCCCCAGCGGATACGCAGTATTTT. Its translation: CASRETSAPADTQYF.

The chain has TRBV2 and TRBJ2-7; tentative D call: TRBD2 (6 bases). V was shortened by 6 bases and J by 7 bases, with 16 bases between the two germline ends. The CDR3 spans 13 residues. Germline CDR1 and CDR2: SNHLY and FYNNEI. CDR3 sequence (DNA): TGTGCCAGCAGACGGACTACCGGGGAGGAGCAGTACTTC. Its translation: CASRRTTGEEQYF.

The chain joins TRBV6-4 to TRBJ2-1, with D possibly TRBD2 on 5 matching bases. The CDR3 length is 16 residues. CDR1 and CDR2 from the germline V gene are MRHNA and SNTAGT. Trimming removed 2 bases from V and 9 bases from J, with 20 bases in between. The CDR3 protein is CASSDGGRGNSGEQFF. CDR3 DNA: TGTGCCAGCAGTGACGGTGGTAGAGGGAACTCGGGTGAGCAGTTCTTC.